The 15 T cell receptor beta chains reported below all come from one sample, sequenced in a study of shared clonotypes between healthy human individuals. Produced via immunoSEQ multiplex PCR; TCRdb's table is partial and in-frame only. The sample yields about 2 million clones, roughly 94% seen once. The specimen was naive CD4+ T cells sorted from blood. Sample subset: CD45RA+ positively selected. Source of these receptors: a man younger than 35 in good health.

This chain links TRBV2 with TRBJ1-1; 7 bases line up with TRBD1. The junction had 6 bases not matched to a gene; V was cut back by 9 bases and J by 5 bases. The germline V gene encodes CDR1 SNHLY and CDR2 FYNNEI. The CDR3 has 12 residues. CDR3 amino acids: CASAGGKTEAFF. The DNA for the CDR3 is TGTGCCAGTGCAGGGGGGAAGACTGAAGCTTTCTTT.

V usage is TRBV6-5 and J usage is TRBJ2-1; 7 bases fit TRBD2. CDR1 MNHEY and CDR2 SVGAGI come from the germline V gene. The CDR3 covers 12 residues. The V gene end was trimmed by 2 bases and the J gene end by 8 bases; junction bases not matched to a gene: 0. The CDR3 nucleotides read TGTGCCAGCAGTTACGGGGGGGATGAGCAGTTCTTC. Translation gives CASSYGGDEQFF.

The J gene is TRBJ1-4, the V gene TRBV7-8; TRBD1 matches at 8 bases. There are 18 residues in the CDR3. V trimming: 1 base; J trimming: 5 bases; junction bases outside the gene matches: 12. Germline V gene data show CDR1 as SGHVS and CDR2 as FQNEAQ. CDR3 bases: TGTGCCAGCAGCTTAGGGTGGTTTCAGGGGGCTTCGAATGAAAAACTGTTTTTT. Translated, it gives CASSLGWFQGASNEKLFF.

With respect to this clone: One end of the junction varies from germline; a read error may be responsible. Distinct nucleotide sequences in the sample also encode this CDR3. The rearrangement joins TRBV25-1 to TRBJ2-2; D tentatively fits TRBD1 or TRBD2 (5 bases each). Germline V lookup: CDR1 MGHDK, CDR2 SYGVNS. There are 13 residues in the CDR3. In DNA form, the CDR3 reads TGTGCCAGCGTCGGGACCATCACCGGGGAGCTATTTTTT. Its translation is CASVGTITGELFF.

This chain connects TRBV7-9 to TRBJ1-1, with no clear D. The germline CDR1 and CDR2 sequences are SEHNR and FQNEAQ (reference sequence). The V end was cut by 3 bases, the J end by 1 base, with 9 bases between. There are 14 residues in the CDR3. In DNA, the CDR3 is TGTGCCAGCAGCTTCCCTCCTCAGAACACTGAAGCTTTCTTT. Its translation: CASSFPPQNTEAFF. Variable domain in full (rest from reference TRBV7-9 and TRBJ1-1): DTGVSQNPRHKITKRGQNVTFRCDPISEHNRLYWYRQTLGQGPEFLTYFQNEAQLEKSRLLSDRFSAERPKGSFSTLEIQRTEQGDSAMYLCASSFPPQNTEAFFGQGTRLTVV.

The J gene is TRBJ1-2, the V gene TRBV9; 9 bases are shared with TRBD1. Germline V gives CDR1 SGDLS, CDR2 YYNGEE. There are 17 residues in the CDR3. The V segment lost 3 bases and the J segment 8 bases; nucleotides outside the gene matches: 17. For the CDR3, the DNA is TGTGCCAGCAGCGCCCGACAAAGTACAGGGGGCGAGACCGGCTACACCTTC. Its protein product is CASSARQSTGGETGYTF.

This clone was observed a few times. The chain joins TRBV28 to TRBJ2-5, with 8 bases identical to TRBD1. After removal of 7 bases from V and 2 bases from J, the junction contained 6 bases not matched to a gene. The CDR3 runs to 14 residues. The germline V gene has CDR1 MDHEN and CDR2 SYDVKM. The CDR3: CASTRQGLQETQYF. The CDR3 nucleotides are TGTGCCAGCACTCGACAGGGGCTTCAAGAGACCCAGTACTTC.

In its sample, this clone was seen once. The chain links TRBV5-1 to TRBJ1-1; perhaps TRBD1 as D (5 bases). Trimming stripped 3 bases from V and 5 bases from J, with 14 bases between. The CDR3 totals 14 residues. Germline V lookup: CDR1 SGHRS, CDR2 YFSETQ. The CDR3 is CASSWGWGKTEAFF. In DNA, the CDR3 is TGCGCCAGCAGCTGGGGTTGGGGGAAAACTGAAGCTTTCTTT.

The chain joins TRBV27 to TRBJ2-2; 8 bases agree with TRBD1. V lost 7 bases, J lost 6 bases, and 10 bases stayed unmatched. Germline V gene data show CDR1 as MNHEY and CDR2 as SMNVEV (reference sequence). The CDR3 totals 15 residues. CDR3 protein: CASTSATGGPGELFF. The CDR3 region has the DNA TGTGCCAGCACCAGCGCCACAGGGGGACCCGGGGAGCTGTTTTTT.

Only one count was recorded for this clone. The genes are TRBV5-6 and TRBJ2-1; 11 bases agree with TRBD2. Unmatched junction bases numbered 7, after V lost 5 bases and J lost 6 bases. CDR3 length: 15 residues. Germline V lookup: CDR1 SGHDT, CDR2 YYEEEE. As DNA, the CDR3 is TGTGCCAGCAGTTCAGGGACTAGCGGTACCAATGAGCAGTTCTTC. It encodes CASSSGTSGTNEQFF.

The genes are TRBV7-2 and TRBJ2-7; the D is unclear. V was shortened by 1 base and J by 6 bases, with 10 bases between the two germline ends. Per germline, CDR1 SGHTA and CDR2 FQGNSA. The length of the CDR3 is 13 residues. In nucleotides, the CDR3 is TGTGCCAGCAGCTTAGGTCATGTAGGCGAGCAGTACTTC. It codes for CASSLGHVGEQYF.

This sequence joins TRBV7-8 and TRBJ2-7, with D unresolved. Germline values: CDR1 SGHVS, CDR2 FQNEAQ. The CDR3 is 15 amino acids. The germline V and J ends were trimmed by 3 bases and 3 bases, with 15 bases remaining between them. The CDR3 DNA reads as TGTGCCAGCAGCTTTACTACTGATGGGAACTACGAGCAGTACTTC. Protein product: CASSFTTDGNYEQYF.

Written as DNA, the CDR3 is TGTGCCAGCTCACCCGGGACCGACCGCAGAGAGACCCAGTACTTC. Translating gives CASSPGTDRRETQYF. The chain links TRBV18 to TRBJ2-5; tentatively, D is TRBD1 or TRBD2 (5 bases each). Germline V lookup: CDR1 KGHSH, CDR2 LQKENI. V lost 3 bases and J 4 bases, leaving 15 bases between the germline ends. The CDR3 sequence is 15 residues long.

This clone came up once. The rearrangement uses TRBV7-2 and TRBJ2-3; no firm D call. This CDR3 spans 15 amino acids. V shed 5 bases and J shed 2 bases, with 14 bases lying between them. Germline CDR1 reads SGHTA; CDR2 reads FQGNSA. The DNA for the CDR3 is TGTGCCAGCAGCCCTCAGACTTCTTCCACAGATACGCAGTATTTT. Protein sequence: CASSPQTSSTDTQYF.

This clone was recorded once. The same CDR3 arises from other DNA sequences in this sample as well. This chain connects TRBV5-1 to TRBJ2-7; 8 bases align to TRBD1. This CDR3 contains 14 residues. The V and J ends lost 3 bases and 5 bases, in that order; junction bases with no gene match: 7. The germline V gene has CDR1 SGHRS and CDR2 YFSETQ. The CDR3 bases are TGCGCCAGCAGCTCGCGACAGGGGAGCAACGAGCAGTACTTC. This gives the protein CASSSRQGSNEQYF.